A selection of T cell receptor beta chains follows, all from one sample in a study of T-cell reconstitution after alpha-beta-depleted transplantation in children. TCRdb called the PCR reads again in MiXCR, with one record for every CDR3 protein. The data contain hundreds of thousands of distinct CDR3 sequences, about an eighth of them seen just once; the ten biggest clones take up over 2%. The sequencing here drew on PBMCs, mostly from graft donor cells, taken 360 days after TCRalphabeta/CD19-depleted stem cell transplant. Receptors were obtained from a male patient under 18 who had a stem cell transplant for acute myeloid leukemia, so the T cells may come from the graft donor. The CDR3 runs from the conserved cysteine through the conserved F or W. Clone sizes are given selectively: once, few, many, or a class where the clone is expanded.

cdr3_aa | clone_size | j_call | v_call | cdr3_length
CASSLAGVSLPYF | NA | TRBJ2-3 | TRBV7-6 | 13
CASSLSPHTDTQYF | NA | TRBJ2-3 | TRBV7-6 | 14
CASRMGLYSYEQYF | NA | TRBJ2-7 | TRBV27 | 14
CASSLDRAAYEQYF | many | TRBJ2-7 | TRBV7-2 | 14
CASSPPGGAGTIYF | NA | TRBJ1-3 | TRBV25-1 | 14
CSVGDLIPYEQYF | many | TRBJ2-7 | TRBV29-1 | 13
CASSYSSTSGRDEQFF | NA | TRBJ2-1 | TRBV6-2/TRBV6-3 | 16
CAISEVGRDTQYF | few | TRBJ2-3 | TRBV10-3 | 13
CACRQAGHNERFF | NA | TRBJ2-1 | TRBV11-2 | 13
CASSFSTSPDTQYF | few | TRBJ2-3 | TRBV7-9 | 14
CASSFGQLANYGYTF | NA | TRBJ1-2 | TRBV6-5 | 15
CASSPREAVEQYF | many | TRBJ2-7 | TRBV12-3/TRBV12-4 | 13
CASSPLLGDEQYF | many | TRBJ2-7 | TRBV3-1 | 13
CASSYDRVQPQHF | NA | TRBJ1-5 | TRBV6-5 | 13
CSARGTSYEQYF | few | TRBJ2-7 | TRBV20-1 | 12
CASTPTTSSYNEQFF | few | TRBJ2-1 | TRBV18 | 15
CATLLWQGVHNEQFF | few | TRBJ2-1 | TRBV6-2/TRBV6-3 | 15
CASSYDRGDLDIQYF | many | TRBJ2-4 | TRBV4-3 | 15
CASSYPLREYGYTF | many | TRBJ1-2 | TRBV6-2/TRBV6-3 | 14
CASQERDEQFF | NA | TRBJ2-1 | TRBV6-5 | 11
CASSFLKGGLSYEQYF | few | TRBJ2-7 | TRBV27 | 16
CASSQPQGLAGDNEQFF | NA | TRBJ2-1 | TRBV4-3 | 17
CASSLARGLTEAFF | NA | TRBJ1-1 | TRBV28 | 14
CSVDRLAGVRETQYF | NA | TRBJ2-5 | TRBV29-1 | 15
CASSWGQTKETQYF | NA | TRBJ2-5 | TRBV12-3/TRBV12-4 | 14
CASGVTRARSTDTQYF | NA | TRBJ2-3 | TRBV12-5 | 16
CASSPPGPNTEAFF | NA | TRBJ1-1 | TRBV18 | 14
CASSLDGGRGSYEQYF | NA | TRBJ2-7 | TRBV7-2 | 16
CASSTWGGEQFF | few | TRBJ2-1 | TRBV25-1 | 12
CSARGPLAGGQQRSSYNEQFF | few | TRBJ2-1 | TRBV20-1 | 21
CRASGSLSLTDTQYF | NA | TRBJ2-3 | TRBV20-1 | 15
CASSFWDRGPYEQYF | NA | TRBJ2-7 | TRBV12-3/TRBV12-4 | 15
CASIDRGRETQYF | many | TRBJ2-5 | TRBV5-1 | 13